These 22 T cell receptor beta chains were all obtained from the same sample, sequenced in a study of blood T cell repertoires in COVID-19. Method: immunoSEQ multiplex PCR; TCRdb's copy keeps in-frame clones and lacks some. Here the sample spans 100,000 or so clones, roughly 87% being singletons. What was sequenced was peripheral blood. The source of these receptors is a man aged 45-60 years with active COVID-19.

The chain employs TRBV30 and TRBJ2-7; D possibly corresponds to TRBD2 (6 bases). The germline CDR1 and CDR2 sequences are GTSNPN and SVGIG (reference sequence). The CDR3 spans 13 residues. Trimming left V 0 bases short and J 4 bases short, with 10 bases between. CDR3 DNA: TGTGCCTGGAGTGTAAAGGCGGGGTACGAGCAGTACTTC. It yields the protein CAWSVKAGYEQYF.

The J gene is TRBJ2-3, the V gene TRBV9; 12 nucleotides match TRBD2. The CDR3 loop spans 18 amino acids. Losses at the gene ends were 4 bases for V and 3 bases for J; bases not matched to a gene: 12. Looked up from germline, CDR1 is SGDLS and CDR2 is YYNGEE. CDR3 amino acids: CASSPRLAGAKATDTQYF. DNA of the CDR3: TGTGCCAGCAGCCCCCGACTAGCGGGGGCCAAGGCGACAGATACGCAGTATTTT.

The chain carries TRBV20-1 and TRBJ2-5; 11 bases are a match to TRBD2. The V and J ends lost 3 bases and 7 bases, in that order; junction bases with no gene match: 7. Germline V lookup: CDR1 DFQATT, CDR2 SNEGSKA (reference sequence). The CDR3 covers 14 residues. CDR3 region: CSASSGGESGTQYF. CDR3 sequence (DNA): TGCAGTGCTAGTAGCGGGGGGGAGAGCGGGACCCAGTACTTC.

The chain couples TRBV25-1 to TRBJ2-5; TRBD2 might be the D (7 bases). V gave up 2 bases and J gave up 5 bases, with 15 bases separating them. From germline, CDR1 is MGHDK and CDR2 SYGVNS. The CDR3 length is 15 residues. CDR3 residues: CASSEGGSGRETQYF. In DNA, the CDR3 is TGTGCCAGCAGTGAAGGGGGCTCCGGGAGGGAGACCCAGTACTTC.

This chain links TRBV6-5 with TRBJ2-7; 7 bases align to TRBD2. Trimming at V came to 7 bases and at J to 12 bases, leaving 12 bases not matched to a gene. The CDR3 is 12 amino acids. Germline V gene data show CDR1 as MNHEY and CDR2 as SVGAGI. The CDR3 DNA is TGTGCCAGCAAGATATCAGCGGGGCTTTGGTACTTC. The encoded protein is CASKISAGLWYF.

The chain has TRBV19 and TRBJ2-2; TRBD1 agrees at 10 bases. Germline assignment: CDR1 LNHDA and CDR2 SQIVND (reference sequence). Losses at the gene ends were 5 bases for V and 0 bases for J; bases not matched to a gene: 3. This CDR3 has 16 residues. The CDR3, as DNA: TGTGCCAGTAGTTCGGACAGGGGGACGAACACCGGGGAGCTGTTTTTT. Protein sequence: CASSSDRGTNTGELFF.

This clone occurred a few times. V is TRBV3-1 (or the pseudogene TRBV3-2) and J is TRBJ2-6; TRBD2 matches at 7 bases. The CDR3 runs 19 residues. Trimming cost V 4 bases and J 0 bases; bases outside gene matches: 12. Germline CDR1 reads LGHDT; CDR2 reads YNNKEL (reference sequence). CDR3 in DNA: TGTGCCAGCAGCCCCCGGTTGGGGCTAGCGGACTCTGGGGCCAACGTCCTGACTTTC. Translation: CASSPRLGLADSGANVLTF.

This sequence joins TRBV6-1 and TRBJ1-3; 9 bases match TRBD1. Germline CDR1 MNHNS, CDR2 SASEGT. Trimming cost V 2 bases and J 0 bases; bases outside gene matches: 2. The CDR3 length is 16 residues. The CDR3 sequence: CASSESDRGSGNTIYF. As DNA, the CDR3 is TGTGCCAGCAGTGAATCGGACAGGGGCTCTGGAAACACCATATATTTT.

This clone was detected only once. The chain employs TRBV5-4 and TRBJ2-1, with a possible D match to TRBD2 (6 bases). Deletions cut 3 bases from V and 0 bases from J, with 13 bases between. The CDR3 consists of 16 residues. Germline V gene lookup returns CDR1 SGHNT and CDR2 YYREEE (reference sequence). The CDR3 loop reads CASSSGLLSSYNEQFF. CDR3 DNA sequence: TGTGCCAGCAGCTCGGGACTGTTAAGCTCCTACAATGAGCAGTTCTTC.

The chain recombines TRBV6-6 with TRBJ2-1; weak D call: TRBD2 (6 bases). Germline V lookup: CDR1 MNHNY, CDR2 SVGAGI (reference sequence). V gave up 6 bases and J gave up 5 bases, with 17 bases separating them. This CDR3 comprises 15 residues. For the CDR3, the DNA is TGTGCCAGCAGCCCCCCCCTAGCGAGGCACAATGAGCAGTTCTTC. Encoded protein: CASSPPLARHNEQFF.

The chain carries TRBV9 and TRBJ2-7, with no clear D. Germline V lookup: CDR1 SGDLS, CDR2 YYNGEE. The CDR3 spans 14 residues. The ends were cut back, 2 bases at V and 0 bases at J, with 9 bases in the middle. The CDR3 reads CASSVGPDSYEQYF. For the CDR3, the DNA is TGTGCCAGCAGCGTGGGCCCAGACTCCTACGAGCAGTACTTC.

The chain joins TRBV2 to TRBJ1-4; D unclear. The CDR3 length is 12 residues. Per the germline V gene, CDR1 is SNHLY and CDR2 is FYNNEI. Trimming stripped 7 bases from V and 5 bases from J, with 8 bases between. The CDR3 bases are TGTGCCAGCAAAAGAGGGAATGAAAAACTGTTTTTT. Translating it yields CASKRGNEKLFF. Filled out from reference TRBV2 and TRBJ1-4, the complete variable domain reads EPEVTQTPSHQVTQMGQEVILRCVPISNHLYFYWYRQILGQKVEFLVSFYNNEISEKSEIFDDQFSVERPDGSNFTLKIRSTKLEDSAMYFCASKRGNEKLFFGSGTQLSVL.

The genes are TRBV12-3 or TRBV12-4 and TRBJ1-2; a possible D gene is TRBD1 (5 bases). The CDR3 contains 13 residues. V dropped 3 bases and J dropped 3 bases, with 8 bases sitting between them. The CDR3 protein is CASSLGGDYGYTF. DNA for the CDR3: TGTGCCAGCAGTTTGGGGGGGGACTATGGCTACACCTTC.

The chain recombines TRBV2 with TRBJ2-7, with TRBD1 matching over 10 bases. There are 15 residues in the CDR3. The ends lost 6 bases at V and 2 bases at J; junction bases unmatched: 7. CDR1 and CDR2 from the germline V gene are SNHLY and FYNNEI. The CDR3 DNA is TGTGCCAGCAGCGGAACCGGGACAGGGGCCTACGAGCAGTACTTC. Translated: CASSGTGTGAYEQYF.

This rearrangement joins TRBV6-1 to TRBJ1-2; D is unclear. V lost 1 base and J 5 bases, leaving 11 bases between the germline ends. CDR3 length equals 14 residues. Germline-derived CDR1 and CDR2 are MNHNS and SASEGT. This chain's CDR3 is CASSEGRGEYGYTF. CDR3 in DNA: TGTGCCAGCAGTGAAGGACGGGGTGAATATGGCTACACCTTC.

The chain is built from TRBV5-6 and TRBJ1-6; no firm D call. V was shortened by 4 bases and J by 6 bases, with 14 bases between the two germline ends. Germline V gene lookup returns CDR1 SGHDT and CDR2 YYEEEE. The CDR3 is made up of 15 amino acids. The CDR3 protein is CASSTTGSGNSPLHF. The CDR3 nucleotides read TGTGCCAGCAGCACTACTGGGAGTGGTAATTCACCCCTCCACTTT. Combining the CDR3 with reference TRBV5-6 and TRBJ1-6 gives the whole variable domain DAGVTQSPTHLIKTRGQQVTLRCSPKSGHDTVSWYQQALGQGPQFIFQYYEEEERQRGNFPDRFSGHQFPNYSSELNVNALLLGDSALYLCASSTTGSGNSPLHFGNGTRLTVT.

The CDR3 DNA reads as TGTGCCAGCAGTAAGGAGGGTACGCATGAGCAGTTCTTC. Translated, it gives CASSKEGTHEQFF. The chain employs TRBV5-6 and TRBJ2-1, with D possibly TRBD2 on 6 matching bases. Germline lookup yields CDR1 SGHDT and CDR2 YYEEEE. This CDR3 contains 13 residues. V lost 5 bases to trimming and J lost 8 bases, with 14 bases between them.

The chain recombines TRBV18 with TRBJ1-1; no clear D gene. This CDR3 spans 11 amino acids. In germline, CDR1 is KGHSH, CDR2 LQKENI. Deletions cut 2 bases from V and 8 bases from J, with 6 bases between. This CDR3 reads CASSPSLEAFF. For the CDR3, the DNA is TGTGCCAGCTCACCAAGTCTAGAAGCTTTCTTT.

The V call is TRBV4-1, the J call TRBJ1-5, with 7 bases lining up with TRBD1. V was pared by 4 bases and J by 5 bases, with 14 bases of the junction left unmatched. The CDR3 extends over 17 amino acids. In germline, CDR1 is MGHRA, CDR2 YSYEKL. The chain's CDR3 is CASSPERPRQGYQPQHF. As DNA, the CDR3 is TGCGCCAGCAGCCCCGAAAGGCCTCGACAGGGATATCAGCCCCAGCATTTT.

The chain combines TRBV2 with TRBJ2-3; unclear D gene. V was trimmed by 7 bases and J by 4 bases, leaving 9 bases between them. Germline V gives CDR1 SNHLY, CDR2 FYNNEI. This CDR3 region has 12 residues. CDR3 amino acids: CASMRLSDTQYF. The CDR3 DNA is TGTGCCAGCATGCGTCTGTCAGATACGCAGTATTTT. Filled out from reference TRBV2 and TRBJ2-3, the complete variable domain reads EPEVTQTPSHQVTQMGQEVILRCVPISNHLYFYWYRQILGQKVEFLVSFYNNEISEKSEIFDDQFSVERPDGSNFTLKIRSTKLEDSAMYFCASMRLSDTQYFGPGTRLTVL.

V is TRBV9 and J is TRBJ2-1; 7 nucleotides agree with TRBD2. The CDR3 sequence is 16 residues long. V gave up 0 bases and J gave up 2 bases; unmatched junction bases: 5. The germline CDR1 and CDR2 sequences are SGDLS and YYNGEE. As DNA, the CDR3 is TGTGCCAGCAGCGTAGTTCCGGGGGGAGCCTACAATGAGCAGTTCTTC. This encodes CASSVVPGGAYNEQFF. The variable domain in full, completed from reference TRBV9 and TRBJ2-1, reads DSGVTQTPKHLITATGQRVTLRCSPRSGDLSVYWYQQSLDQGLQFLIQYYNGEERAKGNILERFSAQQFPDLHSELNLSSLELGDSALYFCASSVVPGGAYNEQFFGPGTRLTVL.

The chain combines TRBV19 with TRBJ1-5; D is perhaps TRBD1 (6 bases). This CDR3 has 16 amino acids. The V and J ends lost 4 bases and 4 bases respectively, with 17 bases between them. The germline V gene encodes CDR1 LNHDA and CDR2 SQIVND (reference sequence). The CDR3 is CASSRGRTGPNQPQHF. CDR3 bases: TGTGCCAGTAGTAGGGGGCGGACGGGCCCAAATCAGCCCCAGCATTTT.